What follows are 3 T cell receptor beta chains derived from one specimen sequenced in a study of lymphopenia after photon versus proton radiotherapy (dated by TCRdb to between 2017 and 2020). Library preparation was by the immunoSEQ multiplex PCR assay. TCRdb re-hosts the immuneACCESS table, in-frame sequences only. Its copies lack some clones; in the studies checked, an unresolved V gene accounts for under half of them, and the cause for the rest is not known. For this sample there are approximately 24,000 clones; about 80% appear just once. The leading ten clones occupy roughly 24% of the sample. The sequenced sample was peripheral blood, obtained from a patient treated with photon-based radiotherapy. These receptors were collected from a man in his forties or fifties with gastric cancer.

This clone was seen a single time. The CDR3 is CASSYRGGGRNQPQHF. CDR3 nucleotides: TGTGCCAGCAGTTACAGGGGGGGCGGTCGCAATCAGCCCCAGCATTTT. V gene TRBV6-5 combines with J gene TRBJ1-5; TRBD1 is a possible D gene (6 bases). V lost 2 bases, J lost 2 bases, and 13 bases lay in between. Germline CDR1 MNHEY, CDR2 SVGAGI. CDR3 size: 16 residues.

The chain combines TRBV5-1 with TRBJ2-2, with 9 bases lining up with TRBD1. V dropped 7 bases and J dropped 7; count of bases not matched to a gene: 11. The germline V gene has CDR1 SGHRS and CDR2 YFSETQ. The CDR3 is 15 amino acids. The CDR3 coding sequence is TGCGCCAGCCGCCCGGGGGACAGGGCTTTCGGGGAGCTGTTTTTT. Translated, it gives CASRPGDRAFGELFF.

The CDR3 DNA follows: TGTGCCACCAGCAGGGACGCTACCTACGAGCAGTACTTC. Translation gives CATSRDATYEQYF. The rearrangement joins TRBV15 to TRBJ2-7, with unresolved D. Germline CDR1 LNHNV, CDR2 YYDKDF (reference sequence). There are 13 residues in the CDR3. V gave up 3 bases and J gave up 2 bases, with 8 bases separating them.